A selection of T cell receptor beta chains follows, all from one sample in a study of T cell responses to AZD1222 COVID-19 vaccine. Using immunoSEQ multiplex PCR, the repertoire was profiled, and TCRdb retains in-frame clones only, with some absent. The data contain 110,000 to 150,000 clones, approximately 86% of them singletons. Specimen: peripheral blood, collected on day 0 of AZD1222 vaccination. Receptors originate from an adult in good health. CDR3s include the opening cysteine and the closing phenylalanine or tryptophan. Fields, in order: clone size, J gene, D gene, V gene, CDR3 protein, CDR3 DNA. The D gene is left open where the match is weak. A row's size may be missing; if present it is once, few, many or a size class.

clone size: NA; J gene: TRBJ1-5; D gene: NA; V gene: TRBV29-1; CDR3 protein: CSVEFSGGPQHF; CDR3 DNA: TGCAGCGTTGAATTCTCGGGGGGGCCCCAGCATTTT
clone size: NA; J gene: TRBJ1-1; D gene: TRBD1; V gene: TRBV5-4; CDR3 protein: CASSGKTGTGGTEAFF; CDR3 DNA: TGTGCCAGCAGCGGAAAGACCGGGACAGGGGGAACTGAAGCTTTCTTT
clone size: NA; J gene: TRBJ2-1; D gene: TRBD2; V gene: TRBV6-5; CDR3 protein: CASSTRDYIYNEQFF; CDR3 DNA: TGTGCCAGCAGTACCCGGGACTACATCTACAATGAGCAGTTCTTC
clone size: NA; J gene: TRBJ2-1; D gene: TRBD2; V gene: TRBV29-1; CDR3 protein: CSVDEVSGAGEQFF; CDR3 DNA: TGCAGCGTTGATGAGGTTAGCGGGGCAGGTGAGCAGTTCTTC
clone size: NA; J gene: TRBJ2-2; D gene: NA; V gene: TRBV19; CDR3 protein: CASSMWYSTGPGELFF; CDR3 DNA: TGTGCCAGTAGTATGTGGTACTCTACTGGGCCCGGGGAGCTGTTTTTT
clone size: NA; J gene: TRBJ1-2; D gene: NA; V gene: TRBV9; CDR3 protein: CASNGGAAYGYTF; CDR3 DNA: TGTGCCAGCAACGGTGGGGCAGCGTATGGCTACACCTTC
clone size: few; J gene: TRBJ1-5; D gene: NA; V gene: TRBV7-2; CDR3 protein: CASSSPNGGTPQHF; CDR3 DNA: TGTGCCAGCAGCTCCCCTAACGGGGGTACGCCCCAGCATTTT
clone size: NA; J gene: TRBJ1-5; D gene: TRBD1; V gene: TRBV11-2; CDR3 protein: CASSLGDRGNQPQHF; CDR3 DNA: TGTGCCAGCAGCTTAGGGGACAGGGGAAATCAGCCCCAGCATTTT
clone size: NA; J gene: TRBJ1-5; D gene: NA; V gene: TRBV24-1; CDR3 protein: CATSDSTLSNQPQHF; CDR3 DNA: TGTGCCACCAGTGATTCGACACTTAGCAATCAGCCCCAGCATTTT
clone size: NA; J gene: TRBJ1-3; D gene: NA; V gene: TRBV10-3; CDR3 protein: CAISERRVLGVPGNTIYF; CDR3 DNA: TGTGCCATCAGTGAGCGCAGGGTGCTTGGCGTACCTGGAAACACCATATATTTT
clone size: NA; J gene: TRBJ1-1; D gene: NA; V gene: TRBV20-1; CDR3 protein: CSAQGVTEAFF; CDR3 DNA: TGCAGCGCACAGGGTGTGACTGAAGCTTTCTTT
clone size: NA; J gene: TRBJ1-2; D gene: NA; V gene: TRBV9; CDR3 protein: CASSPGGSNYGYTF; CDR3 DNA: TGTGCCAGCAGCCCCGGGGGCAGTAACTATGGCTACACCTTC
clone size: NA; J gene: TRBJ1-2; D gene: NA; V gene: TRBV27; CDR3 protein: CASKGPAAGGYTF; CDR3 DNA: TGTGCCAGCAAAGGTCCAGCCGCCGGTGGCTACACCTTC
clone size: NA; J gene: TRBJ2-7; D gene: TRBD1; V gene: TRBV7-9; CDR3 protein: CASSYPEGATYEQYF; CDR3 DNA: TGTGCCAGCAGCTACCCCGAGGGGGCCACCTACGAGCAGTACTTC
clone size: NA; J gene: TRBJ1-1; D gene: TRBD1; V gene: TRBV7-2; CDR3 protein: CASSSYPDRGDEAFF; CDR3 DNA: TGTGCCAGCAGCTCGTACCCGGACAGGGGAGATGAAGCTTTCTTT
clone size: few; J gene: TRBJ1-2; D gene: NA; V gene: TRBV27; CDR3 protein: CASSEGGGLAGYTF; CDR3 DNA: TGTGCCAGCAGTGAGGGCGGGGGCTTAGCCGGCTACACCTTC
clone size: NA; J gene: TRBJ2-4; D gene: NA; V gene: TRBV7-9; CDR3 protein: CASSQGEILAKNIQYF; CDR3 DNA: TGTGCCAGCAGCCAAGGGGAGATCCTAGCCAAAAACATTCAGTACTTC
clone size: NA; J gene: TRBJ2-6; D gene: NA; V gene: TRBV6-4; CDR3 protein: CASSDWRTGANVLTF; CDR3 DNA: TGTGCCAGCAGTGACTGGCGGACTGGGGCCAACGTCCTGACTTTC
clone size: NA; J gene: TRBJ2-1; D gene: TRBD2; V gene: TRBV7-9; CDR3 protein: CASSGDTSGRIYEQFF; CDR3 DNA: TGTGCCAGCAGCGGGGATACTAGCGGGAGGATCTATGAGCAGTTCTTC